One sample yielded the 8 T cell receptor beta chains listed below, sequenced in a study of regulatory T cells in long-lasting Graves disease (dated by TCRdb to about 2021). The sample's time point label, decoded: newly diagnosed GD, antithyroid drugs for less than 3 months. For both TCR sequencing and RNA sequencing, RNA was extracted from PBMCs in TRIzol. To prepare the library, multiplex PCR was applied. TCRdb lists the instrument as Illumina HiSeq 4000. CDR3 regions were amplified by Arm-PCR with iRepertoire HTBI primers to construct TCR beta libraries. TCRdb reprocessing: public reads trimmed at Q25 with fastp, clones called with MiXCR, in-frame beta chains kept. All rows with the same CDR3 protein become a single entry with the most common DNA and genes. The sample profile shows 370,000 or so distinct CDR3 sequences; 15% to 20% of them were found once. Roughly a fifth of the sample belongs to the ten largest clones.

The same sample was also studied in work on T cells in Graves' hyperthyroidism and ophthalmopathy.

Sequences were derived from peripheral blood mononuclear cells (PBMCs), sampled at new diagnosis, from a patient treated with antithyroid drugs. The receptor set was obtained from a woman aged 18-35 years with Graves disease. Donor details come from another sample of the same person, matched by shared clones.

A remark on this clonotype: A read error is likely, as this CDR3 ends without the conserved phenylalanine or tryptophan. The chain has TRBV6-2 or TRBV6-3 and TRBJ2-1, with D possibly TRBD2 on 6 matching bases. The CDR3 sequence is 13 residues long. Trimming removed 7 bases from V and 8 bases from J, with 15 bases in between. The germline CDR1 and CDR2 sequences are MNHEY and SVGEGT. The CDR3 region has the DNA TGTGCCAGCAAACGGACTACTATCTATGAGCAGTTCCTC. It codes for CASKRTTIYEQFL.

The rearrangement joins TRBV25-1 to TRBJ2-5; 11 bases align to TRBD2. The trim removed 4 bases at V and 5 bases at J, leaving 15 bases unmatched. The V gene's germline CDR1 is MGHDK and CDR2 SYGVNS. The CDR3 consists of 18 residues. The CDR3 DNA reads TGTGCCAGCAGTGCCCCCGGGACTAGCGGTACTCCCCGGGAGACCCAGTACTTC. Its protein is CASSAPGTSGTPRETQYF.

This clonotype was seen at least ten times. This chain joins TRBV20-1 and TRBJ2-7; 11 nucleotides match TRBD2. The germline gives CDR1 DFQATT, CDR2 SNEGSKA (reference sequence). The CDR3 has 16 residues. With V trimmed by 1 base and J by 0 bases, 5 bases remained unmatched. The CDR3 sequence: CSARATSGGLSYEQYF. The CDR3 DNA is TGCAGTGCTAGAGCCACTAGCGGGGGCCTCTCCTACGAGCAGTACTTC.

The CDR3 protein is CASSVEGGARTEAFF. CDR3 nucleotide sequence: TGTGCCAGCAGTGTCGAAGGGGGGGCGCGGACTGAAGCTTTCTTT. The chain recombines TRBV2 with TRBJ1-1; TRBD1 is a possible D gene (6 bases). V lost 4 bases to trimming and J lost 5 bases, with 17 bases between them. The CDR3 has 15 amino acids. Per germline, CDR1 SNHLY and CDR2 FYNNEI.

This clonotype has only a few counts. An end of the junction does not agree with germline; a read error may underlie this. The chain carries TRBV6-5 and TRBJ1-2; 8 bases agree with TRBD1. Per germline, CDR1 MNHEY and CDR2 SVGAGI. CDR3 size: 13 residues. The CDR3 nucleotides are TGTGCCAGCAATTACCAGGGGGCCTATGGCTACACCTTC. Protein sequence: CASNYQGAYGYTF.

On this clonotype: This likely came from a read error, as a far larger clone is one base away. The chain combines TRBV13 with TRBJ1-1; no reliable D call. Germline CDR1 reads PRHDT; CDR2 reads FYEKMQ (reference sequence). The CDR3 has 15 residues. CDR3 protein: CASSLRGRTNTEALF. DNA of the CDR3: TGCGCCAGCAGCTTACGCGGCAGGACGAACACTGAAGCTCTCTTT.

J is TRBJ1-5 and V is TRBV20-1; D call uncertain. The V end lost 6 bases, the J end lost 7 bases, and 16 bases lay between the germline ends. This CDR3 has 13 residues. Germline V lookup: CDR1 DFQATT, CDR2 SNEGSKA (reference sequence). The CDR3 region is CSAPPPGGQPQHF. The CDR3 bases are TGCAGTGCCCCGCCCCCGGGTGGACAGCCCCAGCATTTT.

This clonotype was seen a few times. J is TRBJ2-3 and V is TRBV28; 11 positions agree with TRBD1. Germline V gene sequence: CDR1 MDHEN, CDR2 SYDVKM. This CDR3 spans 15 amino acids. The V segment lost 8 bases and the J segment 3 bases; nucleotides outside the gene matches: 7. DNA for the CDR3: TGTGCCAGCGCGATCGGGACAGGGGGTACAGATACGCAGTATTTT. Amino acid sequence: CASAIGTGGTDTQYF. The full variable domain, completed using reference TRBV28 and TRBJ2-3, is DVKVTQSSRYLVKRTGEKVFLECVQDMDHENMFWYRQDPGLGLRLIYFSYDVKMKEKGDIPEGYSVSREKKERFSLILESASTNQTSMYLCASAIGTGGTDTQYFGPGTRLTVL.